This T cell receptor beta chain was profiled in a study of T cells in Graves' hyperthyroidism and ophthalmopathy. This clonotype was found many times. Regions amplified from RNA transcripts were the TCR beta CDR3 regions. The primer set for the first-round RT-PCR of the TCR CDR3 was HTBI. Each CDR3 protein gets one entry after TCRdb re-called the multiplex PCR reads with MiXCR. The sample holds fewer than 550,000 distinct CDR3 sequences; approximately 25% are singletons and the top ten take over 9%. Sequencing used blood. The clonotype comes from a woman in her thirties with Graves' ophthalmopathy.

CDR3 region: CASTTNSGTYEQYF. The CDR3 DNA sequence: TGTGCCAGCACCACAAACTCCGGGACCTACGAGCAGTACTTC. This rearrangement joins TRBV12-3 or TRBV12-4 to TRBJ2-7, with D possibly TRBD2 on 5 matching bases. The V end was cut by 7 bases, the J end by 2 bases, with 15 bases between. This CDR3 spans 14 amino acids.